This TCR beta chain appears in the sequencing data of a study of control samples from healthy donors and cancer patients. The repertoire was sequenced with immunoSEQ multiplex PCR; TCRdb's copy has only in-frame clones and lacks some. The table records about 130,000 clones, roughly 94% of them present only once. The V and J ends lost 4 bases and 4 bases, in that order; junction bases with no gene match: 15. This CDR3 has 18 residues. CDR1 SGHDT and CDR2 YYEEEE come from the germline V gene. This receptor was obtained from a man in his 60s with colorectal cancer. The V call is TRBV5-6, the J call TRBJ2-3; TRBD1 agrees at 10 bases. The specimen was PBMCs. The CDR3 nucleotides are TGTGCCAGCAGCGCGGACAGGGGGGGCATGGTACCATCAGATACGCAGTATTTT. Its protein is CASSADRGGMVPSDTQYF.